This TCR beta chain emerged from a study of cytomegalovirus exposure and HLA in healthy donors. Notes on the study in general: High specificity and sensitivity for cytomegalovirus status were reported for the classifier. Per a later analysis, 18,000 or so TCR beta sequences showed association with HLA alleles at 0.05 false discovery rate. A previous analysis found most TCR beta V segments productive roughly 87% or roughly 30% of the time. Later on, an analysis found that several of the most significant clusters appeared to be linked to common viral pathogens, which included parvovirus B19.

PCR primers comprised 60 Vbeta and 13 Jbeta primers. TCRdb's table, derived via immunoSEQ multiplex PCR, lists solely in-frame clones and lacks some. This sample has 150,000 or so clones, with roughly 79% found just once. The CDR3 loop spans 15 amino acids. Deletions cut 4 bases from V and 2 bases from J, with 15 bases between. Germline CDR1 SGHTS, CDR2 YDEGEE. This clone was counted once. Its antigen remains unidentified. Sequencing input: PBMCs. The sequence came from a middle-aged man in good health and CMV-seronegative. The chain combines TRBV5-8 with TRBJ1-1, with D possibly matching TRBD1 (5 bases). Here the CDR3 reads CASSKAGSRNTEAFF. The CDR3, as DNA: TGTGCCAGCAGCAAAGCAGGGTCCCGAAACACTGAAGCTTTCTTT.